This TCR beta chain originates from a study of OX40 agonist ivuxolimab in advanced cancers. This clone was found a few times. Method: immunoSEQ multiplex PCR; TCRdb's copy keeps in-frame clones and lacks some. The profile shows approximately 70,000 clones, roughly four fifths of them singletons. The CDR3 loop spans 15 amino acids. Trimming took 0 bases from V and 4 from J, leaving 13 bases between them. The V gene's germline CDR1 is SGHTS and CDR2 YDEGEE. The receptor comes from an adult with an advanced solid tumor such as melanoma, head and neck, liver or kidney cancer. Sequenced here: CD4+ or CD8+ T cells sorted from blood, sampled in a trial of the OX40 agonist ivuxolimab. The J gene is TRBJ1-1, the V gene TRBV5-8; no clear D gene. CDR3 nucleotide sequence: TGTGCCAGCAGCTTGGCCGGGAGCCCCAGCACTGAAGCTTTCTTT. Its translation is CASSLAGSPSTEAFF.